Listed here are 10 T cell receptor beta chains from one sample, sequenced in a study of T-cell memory formation after mild COVID-19. One entry per CDR3 protein, called by TCRdb with MiXCR from the 5' RACE reads. This sample has fewer than 350,000 distinct CDR3 sequences, with 13% to 15% found just once. Sequencing was carried out using PBMCs or a T cell subset sorted from them (not recorded which). Source of these receptors: a man aged 18-30 years who had mild COVID-19 (a few samples of this study predate the infection). Cell type and time point are not known.

The chain has TRBV10-2 and TRBJ2-7, with D possibly TRBD1 on 6 matching bases. The length of the CDR3 is 13 residues. Germline V lookup: CDR1 WSHSY, CDR2 SAAADI. Trimming removed 6 bases from V and 6 bases from J, with 15 bases in between. The CDR3 sequence is CASSADRLSEQYF. CDR3 DNA: TGCGCCAGCAGCGCAGACAGGTTAAGCGAGCAGTACTTC.

In its sample, this clonotype was seen a few times. This chain uses TRBV5-1 with TRBJ2-3, with 7 bases lining up with TRBD2. This CDR3 region has 17 residues. The germline V gene encodes CDR1 SGHRS and CDR2 YFSETQ. With 0 bases clipped from V and 0 bases from J, the junction kept 7 bases outside the gene matches. The CDR3 bases are TGCGCCAGCAGCTTGGGGCGAAGCGGGACCAGCACAGATACGCAGTATTTT. Amino acid sequence: CASSLGRSGTSTDTQYF.

This clonotype occurred a few times. The chain links TRBV5-1 to TRBJ1-4, with 9 bases aligning to TRBD1. The CDR3 covers 14 residues. CDR1 is SGHRS, CDR2 YFSETQ, per germline. V trimming: 4 bases; J trimming: 8 bases; junction bases outside the gene matches: 6. The CDR3 protein is CASSTGQGHEKLFF. The CDR3 nucleotides read TGCGCCAGCAGCACCGGACAGGGGCACGAAAAACTGTTTTTT.

V gene TRBV28 combines with J gene TRBJ2-3; D unresolved. Trimming cost V 2 bases and J 2 bases, with 8 bases left between them. The CDR3 is made up of 14 amino acids. Per the germline V gene, CDR1 is MDHEN and CDR2 is SYDVKM. CDR3 nucleotides: TGTGCCAGCAGTTTACACCCCTCCACAGATACGCAGTATTTT. This translates into CASSLHPSTDTQYF. Supplemented by reference TRBV28 and TRBJ2-3, the full variable domain reads DVKVTQSSRYLVKRTGEKVFLECVQDMDHENMFWYRQDPGLGLRLIYFSYDVKMKEKGDIPEGYSVSREKKERFSLILESASTNQTSMYLCASSLHPSTDTQYFGPGTRLTVL.

This clonotype was picked up a small number of times. This sequence joins TRBV5-1 and TRBJ2-1; D remains unclear. This CDR3 has 14 amino acids. Trimming stripped 2 bases from V and 0 bases from J, with 6 bases between. Looked up from germline, CDR1 is SGHRS and CDR2 is YFSETQ. CDR3 DNA: TGCGCCAGCAGCTTTGGGGTCTCCTACAATGAGCAGTTCTTC. Its protein product is CASSFGVSYNEQFF.

The chain uses TRBV7-7 and TRBJ2-1; 8 bases agree with TRBD1. J was trimmed by 7 bases and V by 5 bases; bases with no gene match: 7. The CDR3 has 14 amino acids. Per germline, CDR1 SSHAT and CDR2 FNYEAQ (reference sequence). The CDR3 sequence: CASSPDRERNEQFF. The CDR3 region has the DNA TGTGCCAGCAGCCCGGACAGGGAAAGGAATGAGCAGTTCTTC.

The sample holds a few counts of this clonotype. This chain connects TRBV27 to TRBJ1-5, with 7 bases aligning to TRBD1. This CDR3 comprises 15 residues. Trimming removed 2 bases from V and 2 bases from J; junction bases left unmatched: 3. Germline lookup yields CDR1 MNHEY and CDR2 SMNVEV (reference sequence). The CDR3 region has the DNA TGTGCCAGCAGTTTAGAAGGGGGCGGCAATCAGCCCCAGCATTTT. Amino acid sequence: CASSLEGGGNQPQHF.

This clonotype turned up a few times. The gene calls are TRBV15 and TRBJ2-1; 15 nucleotides line up with TRBD2. With V trimmed by 1 base and J by 1 base, 2 bases remained unmatched. Per germline, CDR1 LNHNV and CDR2 YYDKDF (reference sequence). The CDR3 extends over 18 amino acids. The CDR3 region is CATSRGTSGGASYNEQFF. DNA for the CDR3: TGTGCCACCAGCAGAGGGACTAGCGGGGGGGCGTCCTACAATGAGCAGTTCTTC.

The chain employs TRBV11-2 and TRBJ1-6; D is possibly TRBD1 (6 bases). The CDR3 length is 14 residues. The V gene's germline CDR1 is SGHAT and CDR2 FQNNGV. Trimming cost V 6 bases and J 9 bases, with 15 bases left between them. The CDR3: CASSSRGGPSPLHF. Here the CDR3 DNA reads TGTGCCAGCAGTTCAAGGGGGGGACCTTCACCCCTCCACTTT.

The chain is built from TRBV6-5 and TRBJ2-7, with D perhaps TRBD2 (6 bases). Trimming took 2 bases from V and 7 from J, leaving 6 bases between them. Germline loops: CDR1 MNHEY, CDR2 SVGAGI. This CDR3 is built from 11 residues. The CDR3, as DNA: TGTGCCAGCAGTTACGGGGGGGAGCAGTACTTC. Amino acids: CASSYGGEQYF.